A single sample gave rise to the 24 T cell receptor beta chains below, sequenced in a study of cytomegalovirus exposure and HLA in healthy donors. Data came from immunoSEQ multiplex PCR; TCRdb stores just in-frame clones and leaves some out. Among roughly 200,000 clones listed, about 81% were seen once. Sequencing was done on a sample of PBMCs. These receptors were obtained from a woman aged 25 to 45 in good health and CMV-seronegative.

J is TRBJ1-2 and V is TRBV2; 7 bases agree with TRBD1. Germline V lookup: CDR1 SNHLY, CDR2 FYNNEI. V lost 7 bases to trimming and J lost 3 bases; unmatched junction nucleotides: 2. The length of the CDR3 is 12 residues. As DNA, the CDR3 is TGTGCCAGCATAGGGGGCGACTATGGCTACACCTTC. The encoded protein is CASIGGDYGYTF.

This chain joins TRBV5-1 and TRBJ1-4, with a possible D match to TRBD1 (5 bases). Germline V lookup: CDR1 SGHRS, CDR2 YFSETQ. V gave up 1 base and J gave up 6 bases, with 22 bases separating them. The CDR3 contains 18 residues. The DNA for the CDR3 is TGCGCCAGCAGCTTGACGGGGTCACATTCCCGGGGGGATGAAAAACTGTTTTTT. Protein product: CASSLTGSHSRGDEKLFF.

In its sample, this clone was seen a few times. The chain links TRBV5-1 to TRBJ2-1; the match to TRBD1 covers 9 bases. The CDR3 has 14 residues. Germline V CDR1 and CDR2: SGHRS, YFSETQ. V was clipped by 2 bases and J by 8 bases; unmatched bases: 5. CDR3 protein: CASSFGQGSDEQFF. The CDR3 nucleotides are TGCGCCAGCAGCTTCGGACAGGGGAGCGATGAGCAGTTCTTC. The entire variable domain, with the rest obtained from reference TRBV5-1 and TRBJ2-1, is as follows: KAGVTQTPRYLIKTRGQQVTLSCSPISGHRSVSWYQQTPGQGLQFLFEYFSETQRNKGNFPGRFSGRQFSNSRSEMNVSTLELGDSALYLCASSFGQGSDEQFFGPGTRLTVL.

The chain joins TRBV19 to TRBJ2-1, with 10 nucleotides matching TRBD2. Trimming removed 2 bases from V and 6 bases from J; junction bases left unmatched: 1. The CDR3 sequence is 14 residues long. Germline loops: CDR1 LNHDA, CDR2 SQIVND (reference sequence). Here the CDR3 reads CASSILAGVNEQFF. Here the CDR3 DNA reads TGTGCCAGTAGTATACTAGCGGGGGTCAATGAGCAGTTCTTC.

This chain uses TRBV18 with TRBJ1-1; the D is unclear. Looked up from germline, CDR1 is KGHSH and CDR2 is LQKENI. The CDR3 consists of 16 residues. The V gene lost 3 bases and the J gene lost 3 bases, with 17 bases spanning the gap. The CDR3 protein is CASSPPYVGRDTEAFF. As DNA, the CDR3 is TGTGCCAGCTCACCTCCTTACGTAGGGAGGGACACTGAAGCTTTCTTT.

The rearrangement joins TRBV11-2 to TRBJ1-6, with D perhaps matching TRBD1 (6 bases). The germline CDR1 and CDR2 sequences are SGHAT and FQNNGV. This CDR3 region has 15 residues. V dropped 5 bases and J dropped 9 bases, with 17 bases sitting between them. CDR3 DNA sequence: TGTGCCAGCAGCCCTTACCAACAGGGAGCTTCACCCCTCCACTTT. As protein: CASSPYQQGASPLHF.

This sequence joins TRBV7-9 and TRBJ1-3, with D possibly TRBD1 on 6 matching bases. From germline, CDR1 is SEHNR and CDR2 FQNEAQ (reference sequence). Trimming shortened V by 2 bases and J by 3 bases, and 14 bases separated the two germline ends. The CDR3 runs to 16 residues. The CDR3 sequence is CASSLQGPSSGNTIYF. The CDR3 DNA is TGTGCCAGCAGCTTACAGGGGCCTTCCAGTGGAAACACCATATATTTT.

CDR3 nucleotides: TGTGCCAGTAACCGGGGCAGGGGCTACGAGCAGTACTTC. Translating it yields CASNRGRGYEQYF. The gene calls are TRBV19 and TRBJ2-7, with TRBD1 as a possible D gene (6 bases). Trimming removed 7 bases at V and 3 bases at J, with 13 bases between. Germline lookup yields CDR1 LNHDA and CDR2 SQIVND (reference sequence). The CDR3 spans 13 residues.

The chain joins TRBV10-3 to TRBJ1-2; D unresolved. V was cut by 2 bases and J by 6 bases, with 16 bases left in between. The CDR3 spans 15 residues. The germline V gene encodes CDR1 ENHRY and CDR2 SYGVKD. CDR3 amino acids: CAISEKSRPGDGYTF. The CDR3 region has the DNA TGTGCCATCAGTGAGAAAAGCAGACCCGGGGATGGCTACACCTTC.

V is TRBV28 and J is TRBJ2-1; 8 positions agree with TRBD2. CDR1 is MDHEN, CDR2 SYDVKM, per germline. The CDR3 is made up of 13 amino acids. V dropped 4 bases and J dropped 8; count of bases not matched to a gene: 4. The CDR3 region is CASSWRGAYEQFF. CDR3 nucleotides: TGTGCCAGCAGTTGGCGGGGGGCCTATGAGCAGTTCTTC. The whole variable domain, filled in from reference TRBV28 and TRBJ2-1, reads DVKVTQSSRYLVKRTGEKVFLECVQDMDHENMFWYRQDPGLGLRLIYFSYDVKMKEKGDIPEGYSVSREKKERFSLILESASTNQTSMYLCASSWRGAYEQFFGPGTRLTVL.

The chain links TRBV2 to TRBJ2-1; unclear D gene. The CDR3 spans 12 residues. Germline V CDR1 and CDR2: SNHLY, FYNNEI. The V gene lost 7 bases and the J gene lost 4 bases, with 8 bases spanning the gap. The CDR3 nucleotides read TGTGCCAGCATCTCGCAGTACAATGAGCAGTTCTTC. Its protein is CASISQYNEQFF. The full variable domain, with the rest looked up from reference TRBV2 and TRBJ2-1, is EPEVTQTPSHQVTQMGQEVILRCVPISNHLYFYWYRQILGQKVEFLVSFYNNEISEKSEIFDDQFSVERPDGSNFTLKIRSTKLEDSAMYFCASISQYNEQFFGPGTRLTVL.

V and J are TRBV18 and TRBJ2-7, with TRBD1 matching 9 bases. From germline, CDR1 is KGHSH and CDR2 LQKENI. This CDR3 comprises 15 residues. V trimming: 5 bases; J trimming: 6 bases; junction bases outside the gene matches: 11. The CDR3 DNA reads TGTGCCAGCTCAGGTTCTCCGGGACAGGGTAGCGAGCAGTACTTC. This encodes CASSGSPGQGSEQYF.

The gene calls are TRBV6-1 and TRBJ1-5; tentative D call: TRBD1 (6 bases). CDR3 length: 12 residues. Trimming stripped 8 bases from V and 7 bases from J, with 12 bases between. Germline assignment: CDR1 MNHNS and CDR2 SASEGT. The CDR3 DNA follows: TGTGCCAGCGTTCAGGGGAACCAGCCCCAGCATTTT. Residues: CASVQGNQPQHF.

The rearrangement uses TRBV28 and TRBJ1-5; 8 positions match TRBD1. The CDR3 sequence is 13 residues long. Trimming removed 6 bases from V and 9 bases from J; junction bases left unmatched: 7. Germline CDR1 is MDHEN and CDR2 is SYDVKM. CDR3 bases: TGTGCCAGCAGCCGGACAGGGTATGGGCCCCAGCATTTT. Encoded protein: CASSRTGYGPQHF.

The chain links TRBV19 to TRBJ1-6, with TRBD1 as a possible D gene (6 bases). Germline-derived CDR1 and CDR2 are LNHDA and SQIVND (reference sequence). With 10 bases removed from V and 6 bases from J, the gap between germline ends came to 19 bases. The length of the CDR3 is 15 residues. The CDR3 region is CATHGGTGRNSPLHF. The DNA for the CDR3 is TGTGCCACTCATGGGGGCACAGGGCGTAATTCACCCCTCCACTTT.

The genes are TRBV5-4 and TRBJ1-1; TRBD1 aligns across 11 bases. This CDR3 is 15 amino acids long. After removal of 3 bases from V and 10 bases from J, the junction contained 11 bases not matched to a gene. Germline lookup yields CDR1 SGHNT and CDR2 YYREEE (reference sequence). The CDR3 DNA reads TGTGCCAGCAGCTCGGGATGGACAGGGGGCGGAGGAGCTTTCTTT. Protein product: CASSSGWTGGGGAFF. The complete variable domain, with remaining parts taken from reference TRBV5-4 and TRBJ1-1, reads ETGVTQSPTHLIKTRGQQVTLRCSSQSGHNTVSWYQQALGQGPQFIFQYYREEENGRGNFPPRFSGLQFPNYSSELNVNALELDDSALYLCASSSGWTGGGGAFFGQGTRLTVV.

V usage is TRBV11-2 and J usage is TRBJ2-2, with D possibly matching TRBD2 (5 bases). Trimming cost V 7 bases and J 1 base, with 10 bases left between them. CDR1 is SGHAT, CDR2 FQNNGV, per germline. The CDR3 extends over 14 amino acids. CDR3 protein: CASTLSGNTGELFF. CDR3 DNA: TGTGCCAGCACCCTGAGCGGGAACACCGGGGAGCTGTTTTTT. Complete variable domain (other parts from reference TRBV11-2 and TRBJ2-2): EAGVAQSPRYKIIEKRQSVAFWCNPISGHATLYWYQQILGQGPKLLIQFQNNGVVDDSQLPKDRFSAERLKGVDSTLKIQPAKLEDSAVYLCASTLSGNTGELFFGEGSRLTVL.

The rearrangement joins TRBV28 to TRBJ1-2; TRBD1 might be the D (6 bases). This CDR3 has 15 amino acids. Germline V gene sequence: CDR1 MDHEN, CDR2 SYDVKM. The ends were cut back, 6 bases at V and 0 bases at J, with 14 bases in the middle. The CDR3 loop is CASRSPGAPNYGYTF. The CDR3 region has the DNA TGTGCCAGCAGGAGCCCAGGGGCGCCTAACTATGGCTACACCTTC.

The rearrangement uses TRBV28 and TRBJ2-7; D is possibly TRBD1 (6 bases). Looked up from germline, CDR1 is MDHEN and CDR2 is SYDVKM. V lost 5 bases and J 5 bases, leaving 19 bases between the germline ends. The CDR3 extends over 15 amino acids. In DNA, the CDR3 is TGTGCCAGCAGTCCTAGGGGGACCTCCACCCACGAGCAGTACTTC. Translating it yields CASSPRGTSTHEQYF.

The genes are TRBV7-9 and TRBJ1-5; D is possibly TRBD1 (6 bases). Germline assignment: CDR1 SEHNR and CDR2 FQNEAQ (reference sequence). The CDR3 consists of 15 residues. V lost 1 base to trimming and J lost 0 bases, with 7 bases between them. The CDR3 reads CASSLGTVSNQPQHF. The CDR3 bases are TGTGCCAGCAGCTTAGGGACAGTTAGCAATCAGCCCCAGCATTTT.

The chain has TRBV6-5 and TRBJ1-6; the D gene is possibly TRBD1 (5 bases). Deletions cut 4 bases from V and 8 bases from J, with 12 bases between. Germline V CDR1 and CDR2: MNHEY, SVGAGI. This CDR3 has 14 amino acids. CDR3 loop: CASSSPGEHSPLHF. The CDR3 nucleotides read TGTGCCAGCAGTTCCCCGGGGGAACATTCACCCCTCCACTTT.

V is TRBV5-4 and J is TRBJ1-4, with D maybe TRBD1 (6 bases). This CDR3 has 14 amino acids. CDR1 and CDR2 (germline): SGHNT, YYREEE (reference sequence). V was trimmed by 4 bases and J by 8 bases, leaving 15 bases between them. DNA for the CDR3: TGTGCCAGCAGCATGCCTGGGGGCAACGAAAAACTGTTTTTT. This translates into CASSMPGGNEKLFF.

The rearrangement uses TRBV9 and TRBJ2-1, with D possibly being TRBD2 (6 bases). The CDR3 has 13 residues. In germline, CDR1 is SGDLS, CDR2 YYNGEE. Deletions cut 4 bases from V and 3 bases from J, with 8 bases between. The CDR3: CASSPGGYNEQFF. The CDR3 DNA reads as TGTGCCAGCAGCCCCGGGGGCTACAATGAGCAGTTCTTC. The variable domain in full, completed from reference TRBV9 and TRBJ2-1, reads DSGVTQTPKHLITATGQRVTLRCSPRSGDLSVYWYQQSLDQGLQFLIQYYNGEERAKGNILERFSAQQFPDLHSELNLSSLELGDSALYFCASSPGGYNEQFFGPGTRLTVL.

CDR3 loop: CASSLFQGTEAFF. CDR3 nucleotides: TGCGCCAGCAGCTTGTTTCAGGGCACTGAAGCTTTCTTT. The V and J genes are TRBV5-1 and TRBJ1-1, with a tentative D call TRBD1 (5 bases). Trimming removed 1 base at V and 4 bases at J, with 8 bases between. Germline CDR1 is SGHRS and CDR2 is YFSETQ. The CDR3 has 13 amino acids.